This paragraph reports one T cell receptor (beta chain). The target antigen is unknown. These data are taken from a study of CXCR3-negative and CXCR3-positive naive CD8 T cells. Study-level results: TRB CDR3 properties were used to infer TCR strength, and surface CD5 was comparable between naive subsets. CXCR3-positive naive cells carried more hydrophobic TRB CDR3s than CXCR3-negative ones.

Libraries of TRB cDNA were made by 5' RACE and carried UMIs. TCRdb reworked the 5' RACE reads into one entry per CDR3 protein, no DNA. This table holds approximately 7,000 distinct CDR3 sequences. This clonotype originated in a human donor in good health. Some clones in this sample may be carry-over from other donors' samples. The source material was naive CXCR3+ CD8+ T cells from blood. Subset defined: CD45RO-CCR7+CD27+CD95- naive CD8+ T cells expressing CXCR3 (TNR3+).

This CDR3 reads CASSLIGFGNTIYF. The chain joins TRBV13 to TRBJ1-3. Germline V gene sequence: CDR1 PRHDT, CDR2 FYEKMQ (reference sequence). This CDR3 spans 14 amino acids.